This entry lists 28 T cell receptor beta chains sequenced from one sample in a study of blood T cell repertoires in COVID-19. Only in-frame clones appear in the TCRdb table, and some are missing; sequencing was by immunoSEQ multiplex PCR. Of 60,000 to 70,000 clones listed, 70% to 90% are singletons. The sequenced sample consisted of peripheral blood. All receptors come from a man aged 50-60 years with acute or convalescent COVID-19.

Here the CDR3 DNA reads TGTGCCAGCAGCAATACTGCCCTTCGGGGCTACACCTTC. This translates into CASSNTALRGYTF. The V call is TRBV9, the J call TRBJ1-2; D unclear. V lost 4 bases and J lost 8, with 15 bases in between. Germline V gives CDR1 SGDLS, CDR2 YYNGEE. This CDR3 contains 13 residues.

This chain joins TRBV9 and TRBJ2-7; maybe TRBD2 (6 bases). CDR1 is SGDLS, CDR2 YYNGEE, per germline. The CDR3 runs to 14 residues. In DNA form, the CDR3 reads TGTGCCAACAGCGCTGAGAAGGGACTTTACGAGCAGTACGTC. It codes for CANSAEKGLYEQYV.

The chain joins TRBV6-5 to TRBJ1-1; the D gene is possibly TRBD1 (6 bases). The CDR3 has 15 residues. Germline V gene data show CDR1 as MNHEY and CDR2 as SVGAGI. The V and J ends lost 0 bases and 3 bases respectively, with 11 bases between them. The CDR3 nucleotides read TGTGCCAGCAGTTACTCGAGGGGGGGTCACACTGAAGCTTTCTTT. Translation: CASSYSRGGHTEAFF.

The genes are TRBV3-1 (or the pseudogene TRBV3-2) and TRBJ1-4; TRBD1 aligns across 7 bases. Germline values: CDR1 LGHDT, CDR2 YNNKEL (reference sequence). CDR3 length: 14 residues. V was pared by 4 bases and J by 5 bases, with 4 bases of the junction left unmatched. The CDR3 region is CASSLDRVNEKLFF. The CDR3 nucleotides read TGTGCCAGCAGCCTCGACAGGGTGAATGAAAAACTGTTTTTT.

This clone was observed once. The CDR3: CASSSSRVQETQYF. The CDR3 DNA sequence: TGTGCCAGCAGCTCCTCTCGGGTCCAAGAGACCCAGTACTTC. The chain recombines TRBV7-8 with TRBJ2-5; unclear D gene. The CDR3 totals 14 residues. Germline values: CDR1 SGHVS, CDR2 FQNEAQ. Trimming took off 4 bases at V and 1 base at J, with 10 bases between the two ends.

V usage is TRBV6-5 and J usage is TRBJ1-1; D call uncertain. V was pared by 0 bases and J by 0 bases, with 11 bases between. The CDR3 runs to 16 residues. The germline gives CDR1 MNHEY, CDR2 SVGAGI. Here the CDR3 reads CASSYSGSDMNTEAFF. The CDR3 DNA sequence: TGTGCCAGCAGTTACTCGGGGAGCGACATGAACACTGAAGCTTTCTTT.

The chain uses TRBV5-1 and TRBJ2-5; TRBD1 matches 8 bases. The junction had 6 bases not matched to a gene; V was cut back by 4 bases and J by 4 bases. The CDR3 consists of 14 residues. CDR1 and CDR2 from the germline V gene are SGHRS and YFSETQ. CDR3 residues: CASSPRTGSETQYF. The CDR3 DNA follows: TGCGCCAGCAGCCCTCGGACAGGGTCAGAGACCCAGTACTTC.

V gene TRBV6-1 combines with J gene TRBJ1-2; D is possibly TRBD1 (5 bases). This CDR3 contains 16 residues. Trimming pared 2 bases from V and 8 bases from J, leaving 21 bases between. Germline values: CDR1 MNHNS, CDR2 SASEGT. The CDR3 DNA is TGTGCCAGCAGTGAATTGTACGGGGAGGGGAATGGCGGCTACACCTTC. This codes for CASSELYGEGNGGYTF.

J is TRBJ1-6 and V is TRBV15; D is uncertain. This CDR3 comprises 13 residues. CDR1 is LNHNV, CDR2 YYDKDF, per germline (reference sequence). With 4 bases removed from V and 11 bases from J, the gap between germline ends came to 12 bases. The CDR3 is CATSKKDGAPLHF. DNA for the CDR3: TGTGCCACCAGCAAGAAGGACGGGGCACCCCTCCACTTT.

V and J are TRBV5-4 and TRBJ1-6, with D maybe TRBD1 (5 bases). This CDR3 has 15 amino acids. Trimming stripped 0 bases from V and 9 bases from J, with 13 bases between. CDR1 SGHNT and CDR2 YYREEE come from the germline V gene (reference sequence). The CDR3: CASSLAGTIVSPLHF. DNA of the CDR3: TGTGCCAGCAGCTTGGCCGGGACTATAGTTTCACCCCTCCACTTT.

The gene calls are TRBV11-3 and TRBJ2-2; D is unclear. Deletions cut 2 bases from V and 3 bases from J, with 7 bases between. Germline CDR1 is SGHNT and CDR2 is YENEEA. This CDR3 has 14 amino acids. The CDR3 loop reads CASSLHSYTGELFF. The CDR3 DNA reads TGTGCCAGCAGCTTACACAGCTACACCGGGGAGCTGTTTTTT.

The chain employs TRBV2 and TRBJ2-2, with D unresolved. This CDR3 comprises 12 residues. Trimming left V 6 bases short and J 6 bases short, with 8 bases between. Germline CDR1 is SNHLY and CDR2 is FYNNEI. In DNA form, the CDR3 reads TGTGCCAGCAGCGACTGGTCCGGGGAGCTGTTTTTT. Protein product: CASSDWSGELFF.

The CDR3, as DNA: TGTGCCAGCGGACGGACTAGCGGGGGGGCCGGCGAGCAGTACTTC. It encodes CASGRTSGGAGEQYF. J is TRBJ2-7 and V is TRBV7-2, with 15 nucleotides matching TRBD2. V dropped 8 bases and J dropped 6; count of bases not matched to a gene: 8. In germline, CDR1 is SGHTA, CDR2 FQGNSA. This CDR3 comprises 15 residues. Full variable domain (outside the CDR3, taken from reference TRBV7-2 and TRBJ2-7): GAGVSQSPSNKVTEKGKDVELRCDPISGHTALYWYRQSLGQGLEFLIYFQGNSAPDKSGLPSDRFSAERTGGSVSTLTIQRTQQEDSAVYLCASGRTSGGAGEQYFGPGTRLTVT.

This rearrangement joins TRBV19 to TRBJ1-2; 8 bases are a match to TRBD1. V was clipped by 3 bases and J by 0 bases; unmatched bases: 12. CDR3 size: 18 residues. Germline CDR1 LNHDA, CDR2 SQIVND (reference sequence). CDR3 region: CASSIRPGGEVSNYGYTF. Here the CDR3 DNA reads TGTGCCAGTAGTATTCGGCCAGGGGGCGAAGTCTCTAACTATGGCTACACCTTC.

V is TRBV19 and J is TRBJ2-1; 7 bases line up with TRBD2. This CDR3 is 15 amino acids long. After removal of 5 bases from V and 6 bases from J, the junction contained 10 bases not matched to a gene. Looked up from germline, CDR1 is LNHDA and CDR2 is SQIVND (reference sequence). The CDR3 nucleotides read TGTGCCAGTAGTCGCGGGGGACCTACAGGCAATGAGCAGTTCTTC. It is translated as CASSRGGPTGNEQFF.

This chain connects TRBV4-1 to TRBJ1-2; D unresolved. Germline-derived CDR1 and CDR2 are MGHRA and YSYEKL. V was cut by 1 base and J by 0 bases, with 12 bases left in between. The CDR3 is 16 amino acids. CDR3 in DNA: TGCGCCAGCAGCCAAGGTGGTGGAGTATCTAACTATGGCTACACCTTC. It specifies CASSQGGGVSNYGYTF.

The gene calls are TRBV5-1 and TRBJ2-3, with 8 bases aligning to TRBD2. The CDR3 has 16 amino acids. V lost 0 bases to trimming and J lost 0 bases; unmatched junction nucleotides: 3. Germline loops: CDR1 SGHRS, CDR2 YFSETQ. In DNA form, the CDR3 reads TGCGCCAGCAGCTTGGTGGCGGGGGGCAGCACAGATACGCAGTATTTT. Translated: CASSLVAGGSTDTQYF.

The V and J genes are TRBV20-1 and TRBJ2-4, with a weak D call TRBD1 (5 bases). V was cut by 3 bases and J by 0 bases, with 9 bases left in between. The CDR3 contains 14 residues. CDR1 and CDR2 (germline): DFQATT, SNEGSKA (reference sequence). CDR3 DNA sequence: TGCAGTGCTAGTCAGACAGAAGCCAAAAACATTCAGTACTTC. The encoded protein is CSASQTEAKNIQYF.

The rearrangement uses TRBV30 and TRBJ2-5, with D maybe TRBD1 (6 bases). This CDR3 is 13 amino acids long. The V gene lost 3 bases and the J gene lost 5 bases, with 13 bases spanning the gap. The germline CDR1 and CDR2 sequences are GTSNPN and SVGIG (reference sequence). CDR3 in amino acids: CAWRTGLVETQYF. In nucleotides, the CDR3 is TGTGCCTGGAGGACAGGTCTGGTGGAGACCCAGTACTTC.

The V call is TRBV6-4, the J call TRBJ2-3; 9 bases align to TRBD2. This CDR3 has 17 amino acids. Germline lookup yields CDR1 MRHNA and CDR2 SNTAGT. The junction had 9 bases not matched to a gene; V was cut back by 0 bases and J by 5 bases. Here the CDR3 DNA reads TGTGCCAGCAGTGACTCGATTGGGCTAGCGGGGTTAGATACGCAGTATTTT. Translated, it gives CASSDSIGLAGLDTQYF.

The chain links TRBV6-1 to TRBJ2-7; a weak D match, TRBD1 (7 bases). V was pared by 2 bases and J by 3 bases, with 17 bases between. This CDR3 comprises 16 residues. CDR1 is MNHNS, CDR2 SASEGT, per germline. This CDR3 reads CASSEWRETGIYEQYV. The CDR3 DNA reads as TGTGCCAGCAGTGAATGGAGGGAGACAGGGATCTACGAGCAGTACGTC.

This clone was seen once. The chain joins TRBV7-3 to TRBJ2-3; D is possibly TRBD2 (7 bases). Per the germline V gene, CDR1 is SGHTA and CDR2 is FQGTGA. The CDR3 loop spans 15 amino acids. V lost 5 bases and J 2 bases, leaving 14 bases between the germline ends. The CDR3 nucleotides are TGTGCCAGCAGCCTCAACGGGGGGCCCACAGATACGCAGTATTTT. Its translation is CASSLNGGPTDTQYF.

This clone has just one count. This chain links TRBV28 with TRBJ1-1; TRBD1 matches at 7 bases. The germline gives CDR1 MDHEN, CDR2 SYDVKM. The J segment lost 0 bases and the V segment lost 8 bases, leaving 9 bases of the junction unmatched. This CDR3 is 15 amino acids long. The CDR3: CASGDDRELNTEAFF. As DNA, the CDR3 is TGTGCCAGCGGGGACGACAGGGAATTGAACACTGAAGCTTTCTTT.

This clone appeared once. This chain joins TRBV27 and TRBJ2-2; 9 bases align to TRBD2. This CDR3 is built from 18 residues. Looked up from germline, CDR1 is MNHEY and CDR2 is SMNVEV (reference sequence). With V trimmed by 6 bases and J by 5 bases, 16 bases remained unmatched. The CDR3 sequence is CASRTPGGGVLGTGELFF. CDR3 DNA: TGTGCCAGCAGAACACCTGGCGGGGGGGTTTTAGGGACCGGGGAGCTGTTTTTT.

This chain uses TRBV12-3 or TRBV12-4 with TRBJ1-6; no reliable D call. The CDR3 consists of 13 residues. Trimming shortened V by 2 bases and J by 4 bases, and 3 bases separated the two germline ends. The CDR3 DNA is TGTGCCAGCAGTTTACTGTATAATTCACCCCTCCACTTT. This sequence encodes CASSLLYNSPLHF.

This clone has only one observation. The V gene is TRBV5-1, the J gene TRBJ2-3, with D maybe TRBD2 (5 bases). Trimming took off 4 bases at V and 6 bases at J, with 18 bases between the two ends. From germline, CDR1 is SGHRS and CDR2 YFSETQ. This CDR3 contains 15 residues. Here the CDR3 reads CASSPRTEESDTQYF. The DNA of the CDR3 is TGCGCCAGCAGCCCGAGGACGGAGGAATCGGATACGCAGTATTTT.

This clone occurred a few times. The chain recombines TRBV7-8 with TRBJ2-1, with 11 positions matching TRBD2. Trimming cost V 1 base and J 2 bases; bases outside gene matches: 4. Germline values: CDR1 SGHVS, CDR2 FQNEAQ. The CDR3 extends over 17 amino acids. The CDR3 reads CASSLGRGLAAYNEQFF. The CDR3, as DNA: TGTGCCAGCAGCTTAGGTAGGGGACTAGCGGCCTACAATGAGCAGTTCTTC.

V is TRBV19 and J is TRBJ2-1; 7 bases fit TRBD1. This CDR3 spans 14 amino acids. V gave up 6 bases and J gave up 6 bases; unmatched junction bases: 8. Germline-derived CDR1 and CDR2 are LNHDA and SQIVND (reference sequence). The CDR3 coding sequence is TGTGCCAGTAGCTGGGACAGTGGCCCCAATGAGCAGTTCTTC. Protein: CASSWDSGPNEQFF. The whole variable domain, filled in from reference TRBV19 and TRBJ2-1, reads DGGITQSPKYLFRKEGQNVTLSCEQNLNHDAMYWYRQDPGQGLRLIYYSQIVNDFQKGDIAEGYSVSREKKESFPLTVTSAQKNPTAFYLCASSWDSGPNEQFFGPGTRLTVL.